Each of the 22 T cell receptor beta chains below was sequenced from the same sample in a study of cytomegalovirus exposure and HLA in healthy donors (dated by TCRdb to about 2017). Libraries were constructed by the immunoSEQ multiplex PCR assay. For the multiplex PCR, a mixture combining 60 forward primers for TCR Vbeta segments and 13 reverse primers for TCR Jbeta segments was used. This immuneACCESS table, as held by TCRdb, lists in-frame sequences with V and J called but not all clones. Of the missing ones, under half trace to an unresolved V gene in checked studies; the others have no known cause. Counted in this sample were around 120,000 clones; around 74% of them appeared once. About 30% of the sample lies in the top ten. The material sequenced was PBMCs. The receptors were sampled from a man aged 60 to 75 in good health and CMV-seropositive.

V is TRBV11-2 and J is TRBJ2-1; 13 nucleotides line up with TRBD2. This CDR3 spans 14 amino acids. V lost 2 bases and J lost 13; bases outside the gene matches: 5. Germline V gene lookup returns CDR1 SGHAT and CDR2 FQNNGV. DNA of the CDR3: TGTGCCAGCAGCTTAATACTAGCGGGAGGGCTTCAGTTCTTC. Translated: CASSLILAGGLQFF.

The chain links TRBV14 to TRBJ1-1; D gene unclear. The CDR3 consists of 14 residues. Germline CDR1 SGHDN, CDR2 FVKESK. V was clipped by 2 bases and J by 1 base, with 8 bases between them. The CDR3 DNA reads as TGTGCCAGCAGCCAACTTAACAGGAACACTGAAGCTTTCTTT. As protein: CASSQLNRNTEAFF.

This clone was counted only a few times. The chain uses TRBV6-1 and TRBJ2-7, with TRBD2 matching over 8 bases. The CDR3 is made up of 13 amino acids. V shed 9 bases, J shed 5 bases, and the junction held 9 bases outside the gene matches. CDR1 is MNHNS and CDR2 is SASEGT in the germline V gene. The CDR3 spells CASSGLVVHEQYF. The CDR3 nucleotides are TGTGCCAGTTCGGGACTAGTTGTCCACGAGCAGTACTTC.

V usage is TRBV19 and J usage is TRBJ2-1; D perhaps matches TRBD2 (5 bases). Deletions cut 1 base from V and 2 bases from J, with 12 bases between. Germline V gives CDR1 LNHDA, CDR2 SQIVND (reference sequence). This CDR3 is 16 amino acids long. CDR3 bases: TGTGCCAGTAGTATAGTCGAGGGAAGGACCTACAATGAGCAGTTCTTC. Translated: CASSIVEGRTYNEQFF.

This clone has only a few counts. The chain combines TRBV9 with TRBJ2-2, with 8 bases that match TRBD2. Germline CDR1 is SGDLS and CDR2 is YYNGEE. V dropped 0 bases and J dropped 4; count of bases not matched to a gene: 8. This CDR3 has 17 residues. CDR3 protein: CASSVVGGGQGTGELFF. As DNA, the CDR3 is TGTGCCAGCAGCGTAGTCGGGGGGGGCCAAGGCACCGGGGAGCTGTTTTTT.

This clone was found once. The CDR3, as DNA: TGTGCCAGCAGCCCCCGGGGTTCTTACTACGAGCAGTACTTC. Translating gives CASSPRGSYYEQYF. The chain combines TRBV6-6 with TRBJ2-7, with a tentative D call TRBD2 (5 bases). The CDR3 extends over 14 amino acids. Trimming removed 6 bases at V and 3 bases at J, with 15 bases between. Germline CDR1 reads MNHNY; CDR2 reads SVGAGI (reference sequence).

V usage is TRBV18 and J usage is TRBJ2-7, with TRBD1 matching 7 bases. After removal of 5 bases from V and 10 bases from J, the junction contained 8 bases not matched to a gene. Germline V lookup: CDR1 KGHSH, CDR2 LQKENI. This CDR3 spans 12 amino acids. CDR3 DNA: TGTGCCAGCTCATCGAGCCGGGACAGACAGTACTTC. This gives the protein CASSSSRDRQYF.

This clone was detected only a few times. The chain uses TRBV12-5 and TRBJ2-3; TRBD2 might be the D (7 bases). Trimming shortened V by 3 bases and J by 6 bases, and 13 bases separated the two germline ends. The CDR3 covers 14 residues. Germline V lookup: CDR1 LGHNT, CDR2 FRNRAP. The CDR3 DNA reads TGTGCTAGTGGTTTAGGGGGGGCCGGGGATACGCAGTATTTT. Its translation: CASGLGGAGDTQYF.

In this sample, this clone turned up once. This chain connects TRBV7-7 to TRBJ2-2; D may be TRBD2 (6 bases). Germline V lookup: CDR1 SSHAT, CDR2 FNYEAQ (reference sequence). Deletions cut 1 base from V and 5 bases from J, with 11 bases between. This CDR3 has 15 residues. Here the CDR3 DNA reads TGTGCCAGCAGCTTAGATGCGGGGCGGACCGGGGAGCTGTTTTTT. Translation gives CASSLDAGRTGELFF.

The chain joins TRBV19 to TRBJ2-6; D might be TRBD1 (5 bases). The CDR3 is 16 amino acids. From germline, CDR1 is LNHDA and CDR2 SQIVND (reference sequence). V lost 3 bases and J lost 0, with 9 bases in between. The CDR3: CASSIQGPSGANVLTF. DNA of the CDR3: TGTGCCAGTAGTATTCAGGGTCCCTCTGGGGCCAACGTCCTGACTTTC.

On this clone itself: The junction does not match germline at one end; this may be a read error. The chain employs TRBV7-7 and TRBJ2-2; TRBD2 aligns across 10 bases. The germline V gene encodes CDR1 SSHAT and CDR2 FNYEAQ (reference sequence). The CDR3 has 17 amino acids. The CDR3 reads CASSRLLAGVFTGELFF. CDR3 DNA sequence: TGTGCTAGCAGCCGACTTCTAGCGGGAGTTTTTACCGGGGAGCTGTTTTTT.

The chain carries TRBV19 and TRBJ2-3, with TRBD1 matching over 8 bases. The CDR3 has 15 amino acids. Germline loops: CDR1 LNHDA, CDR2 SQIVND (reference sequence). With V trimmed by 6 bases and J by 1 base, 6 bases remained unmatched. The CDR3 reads CASRAGGAGTDTQYF. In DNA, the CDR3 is TGTGCCAGTAGAGCAGGGGGCGCTGGCACAGATACGCAGTATTTT. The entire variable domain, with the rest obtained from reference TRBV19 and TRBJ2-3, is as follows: DGGITQSPKYLFRKEGQNVTLSCEQNLNHDAMYWYRQDPGQGLRLIYYSQIVNDFQKGDIAEGYSVSREKKESFPLTVTSAQKNPTAFYLCASRAGGAGTDTQYFGPGTRLTVL.

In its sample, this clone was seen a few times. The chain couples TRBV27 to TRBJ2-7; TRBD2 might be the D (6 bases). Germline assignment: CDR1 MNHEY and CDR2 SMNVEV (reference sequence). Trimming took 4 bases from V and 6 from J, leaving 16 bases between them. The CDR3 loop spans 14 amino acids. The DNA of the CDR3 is TGTGCCAGCAGTTCCCATCGGGAGCCGGGCGAGCAGTACTTC. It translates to CASSSHREPGEQYF.

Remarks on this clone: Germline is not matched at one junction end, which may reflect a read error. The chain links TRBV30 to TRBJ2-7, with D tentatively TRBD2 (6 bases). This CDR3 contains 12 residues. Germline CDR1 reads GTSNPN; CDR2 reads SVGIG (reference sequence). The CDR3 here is CAWETVSREIDF. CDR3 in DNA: TGTGCCTGGGAGACCGTTTCCCGGGAGATAGACTTC.

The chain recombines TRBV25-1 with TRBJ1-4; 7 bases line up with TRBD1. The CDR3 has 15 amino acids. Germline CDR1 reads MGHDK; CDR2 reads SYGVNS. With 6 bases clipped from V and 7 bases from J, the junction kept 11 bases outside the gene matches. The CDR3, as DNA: TGTGCCAGCAGGGAGAGACAGGGAACAAGTGAAAAACTGTTTTTT. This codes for CASRERQGTSEKLFF.

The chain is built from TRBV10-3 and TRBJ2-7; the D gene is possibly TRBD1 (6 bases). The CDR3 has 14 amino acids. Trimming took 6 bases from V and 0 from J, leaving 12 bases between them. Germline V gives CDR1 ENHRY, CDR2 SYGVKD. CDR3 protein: CAISPDRSSYEQYF. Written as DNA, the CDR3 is TGTGCCATCAGCCCCGACAGGAGCTCCTACGAGCAGTACTTC.

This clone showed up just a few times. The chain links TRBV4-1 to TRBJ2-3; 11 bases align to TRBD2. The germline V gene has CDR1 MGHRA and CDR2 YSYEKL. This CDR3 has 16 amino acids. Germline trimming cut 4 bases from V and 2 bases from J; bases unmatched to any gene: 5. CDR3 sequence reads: CASSRGTSGPTDTQYF. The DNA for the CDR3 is TGCGCCAGCAGCCGGGGGACTAGCGGACCCACAGATACGCAGTATTTT.

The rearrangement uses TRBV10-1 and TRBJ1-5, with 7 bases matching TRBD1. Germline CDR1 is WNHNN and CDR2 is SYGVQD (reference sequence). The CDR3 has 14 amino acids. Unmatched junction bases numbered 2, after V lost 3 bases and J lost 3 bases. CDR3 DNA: TGCGCCAGCAGTGATGGGACAGTCAATCAGCCCCAGCATTTT. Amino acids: CASSDGTVNQPQHF.

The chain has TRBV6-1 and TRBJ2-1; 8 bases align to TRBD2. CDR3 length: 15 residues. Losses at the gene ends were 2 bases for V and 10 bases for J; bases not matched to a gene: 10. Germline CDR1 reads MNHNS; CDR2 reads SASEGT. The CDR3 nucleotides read TGTGCCAGCAGTGAATTCCTGTCTAGCGGGTCAGAGCAGTTCTTC. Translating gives CASSEFLSSGSEQFF.

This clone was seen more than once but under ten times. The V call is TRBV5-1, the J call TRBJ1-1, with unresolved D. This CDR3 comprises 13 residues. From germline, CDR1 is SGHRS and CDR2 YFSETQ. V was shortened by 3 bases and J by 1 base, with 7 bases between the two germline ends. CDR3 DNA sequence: TGCGCCAGCAGCTCGGAGGCGAACACTGAAGCTTTCTTT. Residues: CASSSEANTEAFF.

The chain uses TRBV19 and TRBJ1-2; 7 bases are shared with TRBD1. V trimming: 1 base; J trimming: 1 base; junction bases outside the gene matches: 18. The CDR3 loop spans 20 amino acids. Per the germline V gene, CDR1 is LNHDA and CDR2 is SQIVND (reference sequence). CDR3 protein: CASSIGHGTVVPFFNYGYTF. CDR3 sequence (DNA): TGTGCCAGTAGTATAGGACATGGGACAGTCGTTCCATTTTTTAACTATGGCTACACCTTC.

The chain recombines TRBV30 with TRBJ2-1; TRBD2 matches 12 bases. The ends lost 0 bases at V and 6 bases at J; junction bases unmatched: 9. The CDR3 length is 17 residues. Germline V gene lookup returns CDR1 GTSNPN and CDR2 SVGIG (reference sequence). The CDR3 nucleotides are TGTGCCTGGAGTGTAGCACTAGCGGGAGGCCTCCTCAATGAGCAGTTCTTC. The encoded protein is CAWSVALAGGLLNEQFF.